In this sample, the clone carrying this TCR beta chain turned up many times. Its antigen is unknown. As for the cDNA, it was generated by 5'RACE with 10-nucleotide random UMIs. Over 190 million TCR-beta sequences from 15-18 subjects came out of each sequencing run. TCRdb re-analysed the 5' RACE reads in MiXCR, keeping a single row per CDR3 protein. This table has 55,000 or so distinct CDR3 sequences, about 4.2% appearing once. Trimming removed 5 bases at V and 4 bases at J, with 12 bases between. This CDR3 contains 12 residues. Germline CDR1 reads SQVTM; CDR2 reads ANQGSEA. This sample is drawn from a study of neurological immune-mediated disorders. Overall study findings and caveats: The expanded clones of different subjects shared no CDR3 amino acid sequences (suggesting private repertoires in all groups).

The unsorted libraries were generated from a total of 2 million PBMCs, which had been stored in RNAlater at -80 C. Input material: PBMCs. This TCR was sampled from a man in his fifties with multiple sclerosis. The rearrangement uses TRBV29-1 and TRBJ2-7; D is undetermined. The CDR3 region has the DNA TGCAGCGTTTCCCCTAATCAATACGAGCAGTACTTC. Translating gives CSVSPNQYEQYF.